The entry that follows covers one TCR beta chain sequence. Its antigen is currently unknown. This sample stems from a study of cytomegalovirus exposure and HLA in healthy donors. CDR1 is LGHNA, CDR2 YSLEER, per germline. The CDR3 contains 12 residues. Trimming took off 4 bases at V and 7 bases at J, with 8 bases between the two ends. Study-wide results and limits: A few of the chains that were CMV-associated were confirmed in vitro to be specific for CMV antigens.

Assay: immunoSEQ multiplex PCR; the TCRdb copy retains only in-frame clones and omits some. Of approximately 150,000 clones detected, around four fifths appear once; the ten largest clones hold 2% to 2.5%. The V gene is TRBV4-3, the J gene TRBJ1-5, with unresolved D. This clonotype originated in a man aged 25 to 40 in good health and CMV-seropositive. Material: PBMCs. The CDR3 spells CASSPTLQPQHF. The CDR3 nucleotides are TGCGCCAGCAGCCCTACACTACAGCCCCAGCATTTT.